Below, one T cell receptor beta chain is given with its context. Its cognate antigen is unknown. From the germline J gene comes the end of the CDR3, since the read stops 3 residues before it. This record belongs to a study of T cells in women clearing cervical HPV infection. The overall study: Women with histologically confirmed HPV16-related CIN3 or worse, 2 with invasive cancer, served as cases. Controls gave blood once infection was undetectable; cases at lesion identification.

Genomic DNA, averaging about 1,200 ng per sample, yielded TCR beta CDR3 via immunoSEQ. Generated by immunoSEQ multiplex PCR, the TCRdb table keeps only in-frame clones and is missing some. Its table records 20,000 to 25,000 clones. The V gene end was trimmed by 5 bases and the J gene end by 7 bases; junction bases not matched to a gene: 13. The CDR3 covers 15 residues. CDR1 is DFQATT and CDR2 is SNEGSKA in the germline V gene (reference sequence). Study-wide findings and caveats: Richness plus V gene abundances separated cases from controls with AUC 0.8 to 0.85.

The clonotype comes from a woman between 18 and 70 years old with a cervical HPV16 infection that either progressed to CIN3+ or cleared (not recorded which). This sequence joins TRBV20-1 and TRBJ1-2, with TRBD1 matching 10 bases. Sequenced input: blood buffy coat. CDR3 sequence: CSAPGTGAPQSGYTF. Partial CDR3 DNA: TGCAGTGCTCCTGGGACAGGGGCTCCTCAGAGTGGC.